This TCR beta chain was obtained from a study of somatic mutations in cytotoxic T cells in rheumatoid arthritis. Study details: Using a FACSAria II or Sony SH800, a portion of the V beta antibody-stained T-cell populations were flow-sorted at nearly 100% purity, and among those populations were V beta1+ cells that were then sequenced for TCRB. Whole-study results and caveats: Some patients, about an eighth of the 65, had a largest CD8+ clone that exceeded 20% of CD8+ cells.

TCRdb keeps only in-frame clones here, not all; method: immunoSEQ multiplex PCR. The sample has around 15,000 clones, 79% seen once. CDR1 is SGDLS and CDR2 is YYNGEE in the germline V gene. The CDR3 consists of 14 residues. Between the trimmed V and J ends, which lost 0 bases and 2 bases, there was a span of 9 bases. This clone was seen just once. The antigen remains unidentified. The chain has TRBV9 and TRBJ2-7; no reliable D call. The TCR comes from an adult with rheumatoid arthritis. The sample was CD8+ T cells sorted from blood. In DNA, the CDR3 is TGTGCCAGCAGCGTAGGCGAGAGTACCTACGAGCAGTACTTC. This translates into CASSVGESTYEQYF.